This T cell receptor beta chain was sequenced for a study of CD8+ T cells in alopecia areata. CDR3 length: 13 residues. The germline V gene has CDR1 LGHNA and CDR2 YSLEER. Concerning this clone itself: The antigen remains undetermined.

cDNA prepared by RNA extraction and subsequent reverse transcription served as the template for sequencing. Data came from immunoSEQ multiplex PCR; TCRdb stores just in-frame clones and leaves some out. The sample shows about 220,000 clones, about three fifths of them seen only once. The study's findings and limits: Tofacitinib significantly lowered scalp clonality and expanded CD8+ clones among the top 100. Having just one nonresponder leaves the connection between baseline CD8+ expansion and response unresolved. Normal scalp showed lower clonality than lesional scalp, especially alopecia totalis/universalis.

Treatment noted: oral pan-JAK inhibitor, 5-10 mg twice daily. This chain joins TRBV4-3 and TRBJ2-3; 8 nucleotides align to TRBD2. This specimen consisted of CD4+ T cells sorted from blood, obtained at week 4, from a patient treated with tofacitinib. This sequence was found in a human donor with alopecia areata. This chain's CDR3 is CGTLAAPTDTQYF. CDR3 DNA sequence: TGCGGAACACTAGCGGCACCCACAGATACGCAGTATTTT.